Here is one T cell receptor (beta chain) with its context. This specimen comes from a study of tumor-infiltrating lymphocytes in primary liver carcinoma. The template, roughly 0.45 ug total RNA, yielded TCR beta cDNA made with a constant-region primer. TCR beta libraries came from three nested multiplex PCR rounds using slightly modified ARM-PCR. Primers for the first two PCR rounds were TRBV1-TRBV30 forward primers and a C-beta reverse primer (approximately 10 cycles per round). TCRdb redid the calling of the multiplex PCR reads with MiXCR, one entry per CDR3 protein. The sample holds about 180,000 distinct CDR3 sequences, 60% seen once. V was pared by 4 bases and J by 3 bases, with 15 bases between. The germline gives CDR1 MDHEN, CDR2 SYDVKM. The CDR3 covers 15 residues. Researchers drew blood RNA from unsorted whole blood and extracted germline DNA as well.

Sequencing used peripheral blood. V is TRBV28 and J is TRBJ1-1; a weak D match, TRBD1 (5 bases). This receptor was taken from a man aged 35 to 55 with primary liver carcinoma and hepatitis B virus infection. As DNA, the CDR3 is TGTGCCAGCAGTTCTATCCGGGGAGGGGACACTGAAGCTTTCTTT. Translating it yields CASSSIRGGDTEAFF.